This T cell receptor beta chain appears in the sequencing data of a study of OX40 agonist ivuxolimab in advanced cancers. Study-wide results and limits: Clonal expansion among partial responders at 0.1-3.0 mg/kg ranked near the lowest. Clonal expansion was seen in CD4+ and CD8+ blood T cells by week 6 at 0.1 to 3.0 mg/kg.

Only one count was recorded for this clone. The antigen is unknown. The sample holds other DNA sequences that translate to the same CDR3. CDR1 is MNHEY and CDR2 is SMNVEV in the germline V gene (reference sequence). The ends were cut back, 0 bases at V and 6 bases at J, with 12 bases in the middle. CDR3 length: 15 amino acids. TCRdb keeps only in-frame clones here, not all; method: immunoSEQ multiplex PCR. The sample gives roughly 63,000 clones, approximately 90% of which show up once; about a tenth is in the top ten. Autoimmune disease history or systemic immunosuppression barred patients. Cycle 7 day 1, cycle 4 day 1, and baseline were the timepoints at which blood was sampled.

The V and J genes are TRBV27 and TRBJ1-5, with D unresolved. The source was CD4+ or CD8+ T cells sorted from blood, collected in a trial of the OX40 agonist ivuxolimab. The sequence derives from an adult with an advanced solid tumor such as melanoma, head and neck, liver or kidney cancer. The CDR3 region has the DNA TGTGCCAGCAGTTTATCGGATCCCGGCACTCAGCCCCAGCATTTT. Its translation is CASSLSDPGTQPQHF.